The 25 T cell receptor beta chains presented below share a single source sample, sequenced in a study of T cell responses to AZD1222 COVID-19 vaccine. Clones were read by immunoSEQ multiplex PCR, and TCRdb kept only the in-frame ones, dropping some. The sample gives roughly 100,000 clones, 70% to 90% of which show up once; around 3.2% is in the top ten. The material sequenced was peripheral blood, taken on day 0 of AZD1222 vaccination. The receptors stem from an adult in good health.

Concerning this clone: The junction and the germline gene differ at one end; a read error may be behind it. The chain carries TRBV27 and TRBJ1-1; D remains unclear. Germline lookup yields CDR1 MNHEY and CDR2 SMNVEV (reference sequence). CDR3 length equals 15 residues. The CDR3 protein is CASSDRGVKNTEAFF. The CDR3 DNA is TGTGCTAGCAGTGACCGTGGGGTGAAGAACACTGAAGCTTTCTTT.

This chain uses TRBV27 with TRBJ2-7, with D perhaps TRBD1 (6 bases). CDR1 and CDR2 (germline): MNHEY, SMNVEV (reference sequence). V lost 6 bases, J lost 1 base, and 10 bases lay in between. CDR3 length equals 13 residues. The CDR3 DNA follows: TGTGCCAGCAGCCAACAGGGATCCTACGAGCAGTACTTC. Translated: CASSQQGSYEQYF.

This sequence joins TRBV9 and TRBJ2-2; D possibly corresponds to TRBD2 (5 bases). CDR3 size: 16 residues. CDR1 and CDR2 from the germline V gene are SGDLS and YYNGEE. Trimming pared 0 bases from V and 6 bases from J, leaving 15 bases between. Written as DNA, the CDR3 is TGTGCCAGCAGCGTAGAAGGAGGTCTAGCCTCCGGGGAGCTGTTTTTT. This gives the protein CASSVEGGLASGELFF.

This clone came up once. The V gene is TRBV3-1 (or the pseudogene TRBV3-2), the J gene TRBJ1-2, with D perhaps matching TRBD1 (6 bases). CDR1 is LGHDT and CDR2 is YNNKEL in the germline V gene (reference sequence). V was cut by 5 bases and J by 10 bases, with 20 bases left in between. The CDR3 runs to 14 residues. In DNA, the CDR3 is TGTGCCAGCAGCTTAGGACAGCCTAATTCTTACTACACCTTC. Protein sequence: CASSLGQPNSYYTF.

The chain combines TRBV6-5 with TRBJ1-2; D is uncertain. Germline V gene data show CDR1 as MNHEY and CDR2 as SVGAGI. V was clipped by 4 bases and J by 7 bases, with 16 bases between them. The CDR3 loop spans 14 amino acids. CDR3 sequence reads: CASSSPPDWAGYTF. The CDR3 DNA reads as TGTGCCAGCAGTTCGCCTCCAGACTGGGCTGGCTACACCTTC.

The chain links TRBV6-5 to TRBJ1-3, with D possibly matching TRBD1 (5 bases). The CDR3 covers 14 residues. Between the trimmed V and J ends, which lost 6 bases and 4 bases, there was a span of 13 bases. Germline V gives CDR1 MNHEY, CDR2 SVGAGI. The CDR3, as DNA: TGTGCCAGCAGCCTCGGGACGGACGGAAACACCATATATTTT. Its protein is CASSLGTDGNTIYF.

V gene TRBV4-3 combines with J gene TRBJ1-6; D may be TRBD1 (6 bases). Trimming removed 4 bases at V and 9 bases at J, with 19 bases between. The CDR3 has 16 amino acids. Germline V CDR1 and CDR2: LGHNA, YSLEER. CDR3: CASSRITGQASSPLHF. The CDR3 nucleotides are TGCGCCAGCAGCCGCATAACAGGGCAGGCGAGTTCACCCCTCCACTTT.

The rearrangement links TRBV4-2 to TRBJ1-2; 10 bases align to TRBD1. Germline V CDR1 and CDR2: LGHNA, YNFKEQ. CDR3 size: 15 residues. V dropped 4 bases and J dropped 4; count of bases not matched to a gene: 6. CDR3 region: CASSRDRGQGYGYTF. The CDR3 nucleotides are TGTGCCAGCAGCCGAGACAGGGGGCAGGGCTATGGCTACACCTTC.

The V gene is TRBV5-6, the J gene TRBJ1-2; 8 nucleotides align to TRBD1. This CDR3 is 15 amino acids long. CDR1 and CDR2 from the germline V gene are SGHDT and YYEEEE. Germline trimming cut 0 bases from V and 7 bases from J; bases unmatched to any gene: 8. Here the CDR3 DNA reads TGTGCCAGCAGCTTGGGAGGCGTCAGGGGGCCTGGCTACACCTTC. Its protein product is CASSLGGVRGPGYTF.

The chain carries TRBV3-1 (or the pseudogene TRBV3-2) and TRBJ1-2, with no clear D. The CDR3 length is 14 residues. With 1 base removed from V and 8 bases from J, the gap between germline ends came to 14 bases. Germline CDR1 is LGHDT and CDR2 is YNNKEL (reference sequence). The CDR3, as DNA: TGTGCCAGCAGCCAAGGAACGATGCCCGGAGGCTACACCTTC. Its protein product is CASSQGTMPGGYTF.

This chain links TRBV7-2 with TRBJ1-3; no definite D call. Germline CDR1 reads SGHTA; CDR2 reads FQGNSA. Trimming pared 2 bases from V and 3 bases from J, leaving 14 bases between. There are 16 residues in the CDR3. In DNA form, the CDR3 reads TGTGCCAGCAGCTTAAAACGATCCGTTGTTGGAAACACCATATATTTT. Its protein is CASSLKRSVVGNTIYF.

This chain links TRBV11-2 with TRBJ2-3; 8 positions agree with TRBD2. Germline lookup yields CDR1 SGHAT and CDR2 FQNNGV. J lost 4 bases, V lost 6 bases, and 12 bases had no gene match. The CDR3 contains 16 residues. The CDR3 bases are TGTGCCAGCAGGAAGGCCGGGACTAGGGGTGCAGATACGCAGTATTTT. It translates to CASRKAGTRGADTQYF.

V usage is TRBV6-4 and J usage is TRBJ2-3, with D perhaps matching TRBD2 (6 bases). Germline lookup yields CDR1 MRHNA and CDR2 SNTAGT. Trimming pared 5 bases from V and 3 bases from J, leaving 12 bases between. This CDR3 contains 14 residues. This CDR3 reads CASSRGLGTDTQYF. The CDR3 coding sequence is TGTGCCAGCAGTCGGGGACTGGGAACAGATACGCAGTATTTT.

This chain joins TRBV12-5 and TRBJ1-1; D unresolved. The CDR3 runs 15 residues. V lost 1 base, J lost 0 bases, and 9 bases lay in between. CDR1 and CDR2 from the germline V gene are LGHNT and FRNRAP. CDR3 bases: TGTGCTAGTGGTTTGGGCCCACCTATGAACACTGAAGCTTTCTTT. Translated: CASGLGPPMNTEAFF.

This clone has just one count. The chain carries TRBV19 and TRBJ1-1; D gene uncertain. This CDR3 is built from 12 residues. Per the germline V gene, CDR1 is LNHDA and CDR2 is SQIVND (reference sequence). Trimming pared 0 bases from V and 6 bases from J, leaving 5 bases between. In nucleotides, the CDR3 is TGTGCCAGTAGTATAGAAGGGCCTGAAGCTTTCTTT. Its protein product is CASSIEGPEAFF.

V and J are TRBV6-5 and TRBJ1-1, with TRBD1 as a possible D gene (5 bases). Germline lookup yields CDR1 MNHEY and CDR2 SVGAGI. The CDR3 has 14 residues. Between the trimmed V and J ends, which lost 0 bases and 3 bases, there was a span of 8 bases. The CDR3 DNA reads as TGTGCCAGCAGTTACTCTCGGGGGGACACTGAAGCTTTCTTT. It specifies CASSYSRGDTEAFF.

This rearrangement joins TRBV27 to TRBJ1-5, with D possibly TRBD1 on 5 matching bases. This CDR3 comprises 15 residues. Germline CDR1 reads MNHEY; CDR2 reads SMNVEV (reference sequence). The V and J ends lost 4 bases and 5 bases respectively, with 15 bases between them. The chain's CDR3 is CASSSYGRADQPQHF. The CDR3 DNA sequence: TGTGCCAGCAGTTCCTATGGCAGGGCGGATCAGCCCCAGCATTTT.

The rearrangement uses TRBV19 and TRBJ2-3; D perhaps matches TRBD2 (6 bases). This CDR3 comprises 17 residues. V was pared by 4 bases and J by 6 bases, with 23 bases between. CDR1 is LNHDA, CDR2 SQIVND, per germline (reference sequence). In nucleotides, the CDR3 is TGTGCCAGTAGTACCCGGGCGGGGCGGGGATACACGGATACGCAGTATTTT. Residues: CASSTRAGRGYTDTQYF.

V usage is TRBV14 and J usage is TRBJ1-4; no reliable D call. Trimming cost V 3 bases and J 1 base, with 9 bases left between them. This CDR3 contains 15 residues. Germline assignment: CDR1 SGHDN and CDR2 FVKESK. The CDR3 spells CASSHPLGTNEKLFF. For the CDR3, the DNA is TGTGCCAGCAGCCACCCGCTGGGAACTAATGAAAAACTGTTTTTT.

This sequence joins TRBV5-6 and TRBJ1-2; no clear D. Per germline, CDR1 SGHDT and CDR2 YYEEEE. This CDR3 spans 12 amino acids. Trimming removed 0 bases from V and 7 bases from J, with 7 bases in between. The CDR3 is CASSLAWAGYTF. In DNA form, the CDR3 reads TGTGCCAGCAGCTTGGCGTGGGCTGGCTACACCTTC.

This chain joins TRBV7-2 and TRBJ2-5, with D uncertain. V was cut by 5 bases and J by 5 bases, with 9 bases left in between. The CDR3 has 12 residues. Per the germline V gene, CDR1 is SGHTA and CDR2 is FQGNSA. The CDR3 nucleotides read TGTGCCAGCAGCCTTCGGCGGGAGACCCAGTACTTC. Translated, it gives CASSLRRETQYF.

This rearrangement joins TRBV11-2 to TRBJ1-5; a possible D gene is TRBD1 (5 bases). This CDR3 comprises 15 residues. With 0 bases removed from V and 7 bases from J, the gap between germline ends came to 13 bases. CDR1 SGHAT and CDR2 FQNNGV come from the germline V gene. The DNA for the CDR3 is TGTGCCAGCAGCTTAGATCAGGGCATGGGACAGCCCCAGCATTTT. Its protein product is CASSLDQGMGQPQHF. Variable domain in full (rest from reference TRBV11-2 and TRBJ1-5): EAGVAQSPRYKIIEKRQSVAFWCNPISGHATLYWYQQILGQGPKLLIQFQNNGVVDDSQLPKDRFSAERLKGVDSTLKIQPAKLEDSAVYLCASSLDQGMGQPQHFGDGTRLSIL.

This clone has only one observation. The gene calls are TRBV10-3 and TRBJ2-2; TRBD2 matches 7 bases. CDR3 length: 16 residues. J was trimmed by 0 bases and V by 0 bases; bases with no gene match: 1. The germline gives CDR1 ENHRY, CDR2 SYGVKD. CDR3 nucleotides: TGTGCCATCAGTGAGTCGCGGGGGTCGAACACCGGGGAGCTGTTTTTT. Its protein product is CAISESRGSNTGELFF.

A few counts support this clone. The chain carries TRBV7-3 and TRBJ2-5; TRBD2 matches at 7 bases. The germline V gene has CDR1 SGHTA and CDR2 FQGTGA. The CDR3 is 14 amino acids. Trimming at V came to 3 bases and at J to 1 base, leaving 2 bases not matched to a gene. The CDR3 loop reads CASSLGGFQETQYF. CDR3 nucleotide sequence: TGTGCCAGCAGCTTGGGGGGGTTCCAAGAGACCCAGTACTTC.

The chain couples TRBV19 to TRBJ2-5; 8 bases match TRBD2. Unmatched junction bases numbered 3, after V lost 5 bases and J lost 1 base. Germline V gene lookup returns CDR1 LNHDA and CDR2 SQIVND (reference sequence). This CDR3 contains 14 residues. The CDR3: CASSPGTSQETQYF. CDR3 coding DNA: TGTGCCAGTAGTCCCGGGACTAGCCAAGAGACCCAGTACTTC.